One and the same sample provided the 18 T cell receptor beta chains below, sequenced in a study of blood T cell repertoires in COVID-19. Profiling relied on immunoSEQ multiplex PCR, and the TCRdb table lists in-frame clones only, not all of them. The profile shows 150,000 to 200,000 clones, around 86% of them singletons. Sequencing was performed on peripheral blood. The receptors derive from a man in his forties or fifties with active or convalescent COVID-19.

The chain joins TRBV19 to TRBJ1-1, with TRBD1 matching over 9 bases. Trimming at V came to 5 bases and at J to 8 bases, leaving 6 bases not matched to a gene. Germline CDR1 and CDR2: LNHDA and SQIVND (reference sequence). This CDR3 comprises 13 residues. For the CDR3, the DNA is TGTGCCAGTAGTGGACAACAGGGGGCAGAAGCTTTCTTT. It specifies CASSGQQGAEAFF.

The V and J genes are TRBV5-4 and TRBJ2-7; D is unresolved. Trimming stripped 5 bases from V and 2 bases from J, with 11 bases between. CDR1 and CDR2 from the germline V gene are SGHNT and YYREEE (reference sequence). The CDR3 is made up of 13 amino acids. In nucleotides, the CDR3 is TGTGCCAGCAGACGTTCTGAGACCTACGAGCAGTACTTC. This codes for CASRRSETYEQYF.

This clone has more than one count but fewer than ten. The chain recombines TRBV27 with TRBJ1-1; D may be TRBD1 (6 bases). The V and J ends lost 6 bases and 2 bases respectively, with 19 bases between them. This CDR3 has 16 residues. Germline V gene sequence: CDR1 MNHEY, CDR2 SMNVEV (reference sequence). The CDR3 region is CASRNPWKGVNTEAFF. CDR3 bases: TGTGCCAGCAGGAACCCATGGAAGGGGGTTAACACTGAAGCTTTCTTT.

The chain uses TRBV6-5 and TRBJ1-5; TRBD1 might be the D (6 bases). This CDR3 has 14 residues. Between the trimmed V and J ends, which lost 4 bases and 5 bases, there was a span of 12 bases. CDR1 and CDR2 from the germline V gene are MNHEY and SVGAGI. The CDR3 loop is CASSLGRGDQPQHF. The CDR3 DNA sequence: TGTGCCAGCAGTTTAGGCAGGGGCGATCAGCCCCAGCATTTT.

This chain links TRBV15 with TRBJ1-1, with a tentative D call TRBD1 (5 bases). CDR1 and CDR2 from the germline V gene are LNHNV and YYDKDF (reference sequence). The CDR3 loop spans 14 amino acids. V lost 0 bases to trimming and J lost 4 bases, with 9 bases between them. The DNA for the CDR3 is TGTGCCACCAGCAGAGAAGGCAGGGTCACTGAAGCTTTCTTT. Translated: CATSREGRVTEAFF.

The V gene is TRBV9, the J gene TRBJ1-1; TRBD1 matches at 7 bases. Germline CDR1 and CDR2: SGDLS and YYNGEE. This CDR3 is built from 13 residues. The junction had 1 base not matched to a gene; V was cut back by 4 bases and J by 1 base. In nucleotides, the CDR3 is TGTGCCAGCAGCCGACAGGGGAACACTGAAGCTTTCTTT. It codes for CASSRQGNTEAFF.

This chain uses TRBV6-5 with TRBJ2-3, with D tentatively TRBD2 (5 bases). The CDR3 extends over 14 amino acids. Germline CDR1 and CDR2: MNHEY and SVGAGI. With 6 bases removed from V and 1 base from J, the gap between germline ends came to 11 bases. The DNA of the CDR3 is TGTGCCAGCAGACGGGATGGGGGCACAGATACGCAGTATTTT. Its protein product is CASRRDGGTDTQYF.

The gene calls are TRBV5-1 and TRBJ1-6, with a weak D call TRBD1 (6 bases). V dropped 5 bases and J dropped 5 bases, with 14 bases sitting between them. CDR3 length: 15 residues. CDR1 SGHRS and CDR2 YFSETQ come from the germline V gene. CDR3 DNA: TGCGCCAGCAGATTAACAGGGAAGGATAATTCACCCCTCCACTTT. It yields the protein CASRLTGKDNSPLHF.

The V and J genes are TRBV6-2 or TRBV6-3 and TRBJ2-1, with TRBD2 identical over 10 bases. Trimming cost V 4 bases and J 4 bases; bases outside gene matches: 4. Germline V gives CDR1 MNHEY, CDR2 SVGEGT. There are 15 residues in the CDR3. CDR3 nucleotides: TGTGCCAGCAGTTCCGGGACTAGCGAATACAATGAGCAGTTCTTC. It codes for CASSSGTSEYNEQFF.

The CDR3 region is CASSRTRIETQYF. Here the CDR3 DNA reads TGCGCCAGCAGCAGGACTAGGATCGAGACCCAGTACTTC. The genes are TRBV5-1 and TRBJ2-5; 7 nucleotides agree with TRBD2. The CDR3 covers 13 residues. Germline assignment: CDR1 SGHRS and CDR2 YFSETQ. Trimming at V came to 4 bases and at J to 5 bases, leaving 5 bases not matched to a gene.

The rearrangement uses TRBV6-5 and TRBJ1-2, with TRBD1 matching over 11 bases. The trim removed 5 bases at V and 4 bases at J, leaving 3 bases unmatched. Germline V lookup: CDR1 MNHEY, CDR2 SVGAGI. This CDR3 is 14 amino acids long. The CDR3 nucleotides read TGTGCCAGCAGTCCGGGACAGGGGGGCTATGGCTACACCTTC. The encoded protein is CASSPGQGGYGYTF.

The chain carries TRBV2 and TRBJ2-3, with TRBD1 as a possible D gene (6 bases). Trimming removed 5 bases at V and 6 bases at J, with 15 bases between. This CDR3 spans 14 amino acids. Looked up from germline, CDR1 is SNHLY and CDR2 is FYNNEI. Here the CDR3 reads CASSWVGGKDTQYF. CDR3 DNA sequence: TGTGCCAGCAGTTGGGTAGGGGGAAAGGATACGCAGTATTTT.

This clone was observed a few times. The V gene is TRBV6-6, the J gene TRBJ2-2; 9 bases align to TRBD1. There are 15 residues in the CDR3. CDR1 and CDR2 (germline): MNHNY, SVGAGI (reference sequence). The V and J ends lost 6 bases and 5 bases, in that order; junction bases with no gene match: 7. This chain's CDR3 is CASSPGTGNTGELFF. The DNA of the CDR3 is TGTGCCAGCAGCCCCGGGACAGGGAATACCGGGGAGCTGTTTTTT.

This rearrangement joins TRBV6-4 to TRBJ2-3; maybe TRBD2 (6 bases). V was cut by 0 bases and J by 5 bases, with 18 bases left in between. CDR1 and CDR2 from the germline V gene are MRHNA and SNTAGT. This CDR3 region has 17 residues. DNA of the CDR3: TGTGCCAGCAGTGACTCGATATATTGGGGGGTGGGAGATACGCAGTATTTT. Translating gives CASSDSIYWGVGDTQYF.

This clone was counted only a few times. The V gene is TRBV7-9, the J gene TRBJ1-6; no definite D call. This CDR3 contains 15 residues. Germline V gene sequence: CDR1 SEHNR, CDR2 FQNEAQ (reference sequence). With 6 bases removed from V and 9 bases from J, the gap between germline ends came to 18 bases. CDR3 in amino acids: CASSNTGSNLSPLHF. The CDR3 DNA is TGTGCCAGCAGTAACACCGGGAGTAACCTTTCACCCCTCCACTTT.

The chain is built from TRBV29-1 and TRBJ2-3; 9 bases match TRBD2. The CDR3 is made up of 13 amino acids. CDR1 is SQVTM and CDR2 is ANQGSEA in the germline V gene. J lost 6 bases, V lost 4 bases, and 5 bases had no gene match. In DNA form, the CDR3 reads TGCAGCGTTGCCCTAGCGGGGCGCGATACGCAGTATTTT. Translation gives CSVALAGRDTQYF.

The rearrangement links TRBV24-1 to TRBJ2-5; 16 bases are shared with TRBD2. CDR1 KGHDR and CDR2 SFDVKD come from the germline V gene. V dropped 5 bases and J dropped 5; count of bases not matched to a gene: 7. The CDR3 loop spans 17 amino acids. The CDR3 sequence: CATSGPSGLAGGETQYF. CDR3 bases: TGTGCCACCAGTGGCCCCTCGGGACTAGCGGGGGGGGAGACCCAGTACTTC.

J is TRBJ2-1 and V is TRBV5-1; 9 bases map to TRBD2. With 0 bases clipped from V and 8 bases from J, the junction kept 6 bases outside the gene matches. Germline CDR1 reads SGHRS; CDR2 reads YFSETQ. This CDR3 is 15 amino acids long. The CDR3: CASSLVLAGVYEQFF. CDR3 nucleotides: TGCGCCAGCAGCTTGGTATTAGCGGGGGTGTATGAGCAGTTCTTC.